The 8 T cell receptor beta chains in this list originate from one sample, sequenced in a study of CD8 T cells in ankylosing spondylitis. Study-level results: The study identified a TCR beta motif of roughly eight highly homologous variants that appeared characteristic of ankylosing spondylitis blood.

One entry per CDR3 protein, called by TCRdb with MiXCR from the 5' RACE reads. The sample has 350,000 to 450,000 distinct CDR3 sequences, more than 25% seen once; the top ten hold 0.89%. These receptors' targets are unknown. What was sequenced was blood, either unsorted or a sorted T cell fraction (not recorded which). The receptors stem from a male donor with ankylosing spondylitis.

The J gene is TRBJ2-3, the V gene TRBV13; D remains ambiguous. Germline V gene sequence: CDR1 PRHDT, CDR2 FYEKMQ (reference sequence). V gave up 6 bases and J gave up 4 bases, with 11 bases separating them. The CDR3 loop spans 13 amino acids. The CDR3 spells CASSSRSPDTQYF. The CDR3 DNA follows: TGTGCCAGCAGTTCCCGGAGCCCAGATACGCAGTATTTT.

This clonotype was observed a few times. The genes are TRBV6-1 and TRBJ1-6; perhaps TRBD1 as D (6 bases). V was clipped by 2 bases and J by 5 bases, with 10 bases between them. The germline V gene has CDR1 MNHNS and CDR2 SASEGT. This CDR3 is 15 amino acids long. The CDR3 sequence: CASSEQGHNNSPLHF. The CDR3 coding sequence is TGTGCCAGCAGTGAACAGGGACACAATAATTCACCCCTCCACTTT.

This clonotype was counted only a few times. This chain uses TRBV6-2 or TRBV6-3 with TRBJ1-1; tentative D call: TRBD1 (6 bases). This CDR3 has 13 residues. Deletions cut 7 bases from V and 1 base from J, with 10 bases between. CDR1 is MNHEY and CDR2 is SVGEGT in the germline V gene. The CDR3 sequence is CASIQGTNTEAFF. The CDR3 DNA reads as TGTGCCAGCATCCAGGGGACGAACACTGAAGCTTTCTTT.

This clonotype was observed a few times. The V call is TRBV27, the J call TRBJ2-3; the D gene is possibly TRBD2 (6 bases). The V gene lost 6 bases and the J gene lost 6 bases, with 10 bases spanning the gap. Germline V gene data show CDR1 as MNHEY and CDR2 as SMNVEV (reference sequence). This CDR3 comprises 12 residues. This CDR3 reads CASRTREDTQYF. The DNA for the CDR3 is TGTGCCAGCAGGACTAGGGAGGATACGCAGTATTTT.

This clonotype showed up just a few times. The CDR3 reads CATSDSRDRDYEQYF. Here the CDR3 DNA reads TGTGCCACCAGTGATTCGCGGGACAGGGACTACGAGCAGTACTTC. The V gene is TRBV24-1, the J gene TRBJ2-7; TRBD1 aligns across 9 bases. Germline V CDR1 and CDR2: KGHDR, SFDVKD. The ends lost 2 bases at V and 3 bases at J; junction bases unmatched: 4. The CDR3 has 15 amino acids.

The CDR3 DNA is TGTGCCAGTAGTATTGGGACCCTCGTGGGGAACAATGAGCAGTTCTTC. As protein: CASSIGTLVGNNEQFF. V gene TRBV19 combines with J gene TRBJ2-1, with D perhaps TRBD1 or TRBD2 (5 bases each). Trimming removed 3 bases from V and 5 bases from J, with 17 bases in between. The CDR3 totals 16 residues. Germline CDR1 and CDR2: LNHDA and SQIVND (reference sequence).

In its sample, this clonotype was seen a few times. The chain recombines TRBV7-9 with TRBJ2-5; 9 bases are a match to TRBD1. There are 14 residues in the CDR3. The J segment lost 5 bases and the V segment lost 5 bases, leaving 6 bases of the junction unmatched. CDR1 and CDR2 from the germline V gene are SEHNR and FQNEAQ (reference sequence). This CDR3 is CASSRQGVGETQYF. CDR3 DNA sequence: TGTGCCAGCAGCAGACAGGGGGTCGGCGAGACCCAGTACTTC.

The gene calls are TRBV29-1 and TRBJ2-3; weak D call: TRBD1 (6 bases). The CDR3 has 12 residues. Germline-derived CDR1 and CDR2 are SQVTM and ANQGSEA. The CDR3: CGSAGVTDTQYF. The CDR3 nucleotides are TGCGGCTCCGCAGGGGTCACAGATACGCAGTATTTT.